These 11 T cell receptor beta chains originate from one sample sequenced in a study of memory CD4+ T cells and cytomegalovirus serostatus. The sort gate was single viable CD3+CD4+CD8-CD45RO+ cells for memory CD4+ T cells. Repertoires were generated with immunoSEQ multiplex PCR, while TCRdb's copy carries only in-frame clones and drops some. The profile covers some 39,000 clones, with roughly three quarters appearing a single time and about 0.79% taken by the ten largest. The material sequenced was memory CD4+ T cells from blood. The origin of the receptors is an adult in good health and CMV-seronegative.

The chain employs TRBV7-9 and TRBJ1-1; no definite D call. Germline CDR1 SEHNR, CDR2 FQNEAQ (reference sequence). The CDR3 extends over 13 amino acids. V lost 2 bases and J 3 bases, leaving 7 bases between the germline ends. The CDR3 coding sequence is TGTGCCAGCAGCTTATGGATGGACACTGAAGCTTTCTTT. This codes for CASSLWMDTEAFF.

V gene TRBV11-3 combines with J gene TRBJ1-1; TRBD1 matches 7 bases. Germline CDR1 is SGHNT and CDR2 is YENEEA. The CDR3 loop spans 13 amino acids. Trimming cost V 4 bases and J 7 bases; bases outside gene matches: 6. The CDR3 DNA reads TGTGCCAGCAGCTCCCGACAGGGCGGTGAAGCTTTCTTT. Protein: CASSSRQGGEAFF.

The rearrangement uses TRBV30 and TRBJ1-2; 10 bases align to TRBD1. CDR1 and CDR2 (germline): GTSNPN, SVGIG (reference sequence). The V gene end was trimmed by 3 bases and the J gene end by 5 bases; junction bases not matched to a gene: 6. The CDR3 spans 14 residues. The CDR3 DNA is TGTGCCTGGAGCGCCGGGACAGGGGCTTATGGCTACACCTTC. It encodes CAWSAGTGAYGYTF.

The rearrangement links TRBV19 to TRBJ1-4, with D tentatively TRBD1 (6 bases). Trimming removed 4 bases from V and 8 bases from J, with 11 bases in between. The germline gives CDR1 LNHDA, CDR2 SQIVND (reference sequence). The CDR3 loop spans 13 amino acids. CDR3 loop: CASSRGAREKLFF. In DNA form, the CDR3 reads TGTGCCAGTAGTAGGGGGGCAAGGGAAAAACTGTTTTTT.

The chain carries TRBV6-5 and TRBJ2-7; 7 positions agree with TRBD2. V was clipped by 2 bases and J by 5 bases; unmatched bases: 3. There are 13 residues in the CDR3. Per germline, CDR1 MNHEY and CDR2 SVGAGI. The CDR3 DNA sequence: TGTGCCAGCAGTTACGTGGGAGGGGACGAGCAGTACTTC. Translated: CASSYVGGDEQYF.

This clone was seen more than once but under ten times. The CDR3 reads CASSSRDISYNEQFF. CDR3 DNA: TGTGCCAGCAGTTCCCGAGATATCTCCTACAATGAGCAGTTCTTC. The V call is TRBV6-5, the J call TRBJ2-1; D not resolved. V dropped 4 bases and J dropped 0 bases, with 10 bases sitting between them. Germline CDR1 reads MNHEY; CDR2 reads SVGAGI. CDR3 length: 15 residues.

This chain connects TRBV11-3 to TRBJ2-1; 7 positions agree with TRBD2. This CDR3 spans 16 amino acids. V gave up 5 bases and J gave up 0 bases; unmatched junction bases: 7. Germline CDR1 is SGHNT and CDR2 is YENEEA. The CDR3 protein is CASSGRGASSYNEQFF. The CDR3 bases are TGTGCCAGCAGCGGGAGGGGAGCGAGCTCCTACAATGAGCAGTTCTTC.

The rearrangement joins TRBV7-8 to TRBJ1-6; D call uncertain. Trimming took off 2 bases at V and 8 bases at J, with 10 bases between the two ends. The length of the CDR3 is 14 residues. Germline loops: CDR1 SGHVS, CDR2 FQNEAQ. CDR3 protein: CASSLHLGDSPLHF. The CDR3 nucleotides are TGTGCCAGCAGCTTACATCTTGGGGATTCACCCCTCCACTTT.

J is TRBJ2-5 and V is TRBV9; D might be TRBD1 or TRBD2, each matching 6 bases. CDR3 length: 16 amino acids. Germline loops: CDR1 SGDLS, CDR2 YYNGEE. V lost 0 bases, J lost 5 bases, and 17 bases lay in between. CDR3 residues: CASSVALTGAGETQYF. CDR3 nucleotide sequence: TGTGCCAGCAGCGTAGCCCTAACGGGGGCGGGGGAGACCCAGTACTTC.

This chain links TRBV18 with TRBJ2-2; D might be TRBD1 (6 bases). CDR3 length: 14 amino acids. The V gene lost 7 bases and the J gene lost 2 bases, with 11 bases spanning the gap. CDR1 and CDR2 from the germline V gene are KGHSH and LQKENI. The CDR3 reads CASLGQLNTGELFF. The CDR3 coding sequence is TGTGCCAGCTTAGGACAGCTTAACACCGGGGAGCTGTTTTTT. Together with reference TRBV18 and TRBJ2-2, the CDR3 gives the full variable domain: NAGVMQNPRHLVRRRGQEARLRCSPMKGHSHVYWYRQLPEEGLKFMVYLQKENIIDESGMPKERFSAEFPKEGPSILRIQQVVRGDSAAYFCASLGQLNTGELFFGEGSRLTVL.

The chain couples TRBV18 to TRBJ1-3; D not certain. The CDR3 extends over 13 amino acids. Trimming cost V 6 bases and J 0 bases, with 6 bases left between them. Germline lookup yields CDR1 KGHSH and CDR2 LQKENI. The CDR3 nucleotides are TGTGCCAGCTCGGAAAGCTCTGGAAACACCATATATTTT. Translation: CASSESSGNTIYF. Filled out from reference TRBV18 and TRBJ1-3, the complete variable domain reads NAGVMQNPRHLVRRRGQEARLRCSPMKGHSHVYWYRQLPEEGLKFMVYLQKENIIDESGMPKERFSAEFPKEGPSILRIQQVVRGDSAAYFCASSESSGNTIYFGEGSWLTVV.